Below, one T cell receptor beta chain is given with its context. The data were taken from a study of blood T cells in healthy people across ages. The CDR3 runs 15 residues. V was pared by 1 base and J by 5 bases, with 4 bases of the junction left unmatched. Germline V lookup: CDR1 SGHTA, CDR2 FQGNSA. A sample-barcoded 5' primer and a J-beta primer mix were used in a second PCR of about 6 to 11 cycles. One entry per CDR3 protein results from TCRdb running MiXCR on the 5' RACE reads. The profile shows 850,000 to 1,000,000 distinct CDR3 sequences, just over 50% of them singletons. Sequencing used blood. The TCR comes from a woman aged 55-70 years in good health. V and J are TRBV7-2 and TRBJ2-5; the match to TRBD2 covers 10 bases. The CDR3 DNA is TGTGCCAGCAGCTTAGTAGCGGGAGGTTGGGAGACCCAGTACTTC. Its translation: CASSLVAGGWETQYF.